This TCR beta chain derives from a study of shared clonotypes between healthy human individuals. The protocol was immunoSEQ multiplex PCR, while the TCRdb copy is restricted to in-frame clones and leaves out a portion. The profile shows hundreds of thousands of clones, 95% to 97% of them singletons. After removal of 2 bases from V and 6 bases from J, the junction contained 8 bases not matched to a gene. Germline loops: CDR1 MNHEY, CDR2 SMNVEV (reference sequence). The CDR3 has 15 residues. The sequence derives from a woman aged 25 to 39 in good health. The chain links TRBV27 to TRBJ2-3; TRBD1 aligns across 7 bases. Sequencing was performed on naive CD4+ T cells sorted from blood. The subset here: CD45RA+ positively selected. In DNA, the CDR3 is TGTGCCAGCAGTTTAGGGAGACAGGGCTGGGATACGCAGTATTTT. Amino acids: CASSLGRQGWDTQYF.